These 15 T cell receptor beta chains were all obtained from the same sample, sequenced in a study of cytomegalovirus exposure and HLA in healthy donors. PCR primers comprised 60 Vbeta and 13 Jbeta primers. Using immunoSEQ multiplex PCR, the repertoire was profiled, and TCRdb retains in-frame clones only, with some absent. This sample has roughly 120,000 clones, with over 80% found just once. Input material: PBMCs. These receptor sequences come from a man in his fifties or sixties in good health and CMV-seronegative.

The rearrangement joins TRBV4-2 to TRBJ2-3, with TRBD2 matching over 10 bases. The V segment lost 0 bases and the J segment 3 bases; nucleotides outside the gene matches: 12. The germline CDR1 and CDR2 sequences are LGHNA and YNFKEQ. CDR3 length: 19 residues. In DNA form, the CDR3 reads TGTGCCAGCAGCCAAGATCCCTCTCCAGCGGGAGGGGGGACAGATACGCAGTATTTT. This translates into CASSQDPSPAGGGTDTQYF.

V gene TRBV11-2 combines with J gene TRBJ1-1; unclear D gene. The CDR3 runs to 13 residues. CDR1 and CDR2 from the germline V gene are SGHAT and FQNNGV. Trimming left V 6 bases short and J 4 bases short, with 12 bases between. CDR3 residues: CASRPPGGTEAFF. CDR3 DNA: TGTGCCAGCAGGCCACCCGGTGGCACTGAAGCTTTCTTT.

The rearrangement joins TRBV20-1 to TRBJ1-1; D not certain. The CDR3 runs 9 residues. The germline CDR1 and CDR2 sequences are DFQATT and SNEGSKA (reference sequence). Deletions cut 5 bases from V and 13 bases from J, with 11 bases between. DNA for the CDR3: TGCAGTGCTGCCCGGCTAGGTTTCTTT. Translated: CSAARLGFF.

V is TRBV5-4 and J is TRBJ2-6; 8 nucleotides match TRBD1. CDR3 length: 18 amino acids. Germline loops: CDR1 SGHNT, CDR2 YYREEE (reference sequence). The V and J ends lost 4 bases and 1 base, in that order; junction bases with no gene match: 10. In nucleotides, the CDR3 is TGTGCCAGCAGCCCCGGACAGGGTCGACTGTCTGGGGCCAACGTCCTGACTTTC. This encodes CASSPGQGRLSGANVLTF.

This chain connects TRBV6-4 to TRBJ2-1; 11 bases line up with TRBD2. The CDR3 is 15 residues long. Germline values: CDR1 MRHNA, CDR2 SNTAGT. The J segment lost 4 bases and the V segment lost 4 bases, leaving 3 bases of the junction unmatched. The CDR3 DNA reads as TGTGCCAGCAGTGCCTTAGCGGGGGGGTACAATGAGCAGTTCTTC. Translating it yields CASSALAGGYNEQFF.

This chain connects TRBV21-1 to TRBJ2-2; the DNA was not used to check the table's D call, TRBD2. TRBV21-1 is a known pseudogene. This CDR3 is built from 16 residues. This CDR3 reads CASSKAPPDEVRELFF. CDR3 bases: TGTGCCAGCAGCAAAGCCCCACCAGACGAGGTCAGGGAGCTGTTTTTT.

In DNA form, the CDR3 reads TGTGCCAGCAGCTGGGACAGGGCGGATGAAAAACTGTTTTTT. It codes for CASSWDRADEKLFF. The chain couples TRBV4-2 to TRBJ1-4, with 9 bases lining up with TRBD1. The CDR3 extends over 14 amino acids. Unmatched junction bases numbered 4, after V lost 5 bases and J lost 6 bases. Germline V gene sequence: CDR1 LGHNA, CDR2 YNFKEQ.

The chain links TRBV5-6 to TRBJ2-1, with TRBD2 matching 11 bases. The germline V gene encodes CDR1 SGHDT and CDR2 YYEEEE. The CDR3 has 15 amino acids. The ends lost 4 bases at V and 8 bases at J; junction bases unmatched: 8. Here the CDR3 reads CASSQIAGGRYEQFF. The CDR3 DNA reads TGTGCCAGCAGCCAAATAGCGGGGGGGCGGTATGAGCAGTTCTTC.

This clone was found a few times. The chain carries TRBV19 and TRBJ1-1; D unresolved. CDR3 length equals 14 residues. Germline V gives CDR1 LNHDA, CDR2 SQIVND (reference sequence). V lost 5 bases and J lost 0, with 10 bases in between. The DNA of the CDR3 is TGTGCCAGTAGTGAGAGTTTTATGAACACTGAAGCTTTCTTT. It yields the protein CASSESFMNTEAFF.

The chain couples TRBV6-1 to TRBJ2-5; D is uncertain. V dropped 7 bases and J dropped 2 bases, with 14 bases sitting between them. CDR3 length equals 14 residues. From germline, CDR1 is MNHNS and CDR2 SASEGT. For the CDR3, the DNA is TGTGCCAGCATCCGGCGGTCTTTACAAGAGACCCAGTACTTC. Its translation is CASIRRSLQETQYF.

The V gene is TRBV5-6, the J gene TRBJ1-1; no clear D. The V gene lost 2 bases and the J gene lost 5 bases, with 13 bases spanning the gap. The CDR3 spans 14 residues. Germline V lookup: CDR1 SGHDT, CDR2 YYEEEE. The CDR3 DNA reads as TGTGCCAGCAGCTTCTTAAGTTCGGGTACTGAAGCTTTCTTT. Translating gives CASSFLSSGTEAFF.

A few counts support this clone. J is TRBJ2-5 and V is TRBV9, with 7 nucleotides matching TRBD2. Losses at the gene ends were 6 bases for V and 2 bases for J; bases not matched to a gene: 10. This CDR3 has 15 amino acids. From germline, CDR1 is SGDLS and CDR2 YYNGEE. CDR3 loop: CASMGRAGVQETQYF. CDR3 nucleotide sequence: TGTGCCAGCATGGGGCGGGCGGGGGTTCAAGAGACCCAGTACTTC.

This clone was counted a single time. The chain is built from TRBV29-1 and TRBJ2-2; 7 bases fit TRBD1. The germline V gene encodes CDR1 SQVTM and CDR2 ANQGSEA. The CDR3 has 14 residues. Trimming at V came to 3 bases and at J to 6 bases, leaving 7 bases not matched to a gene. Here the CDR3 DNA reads TGCAGCGTTGACGTCCCCACAGGGGCCGGGGAGCTGTTTTTT. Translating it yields CSVDVPTGAGELFF.

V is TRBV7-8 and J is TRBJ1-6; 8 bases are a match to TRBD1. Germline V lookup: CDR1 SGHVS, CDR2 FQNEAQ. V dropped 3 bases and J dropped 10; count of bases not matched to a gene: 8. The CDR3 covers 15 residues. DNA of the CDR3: TGTGCCAGCAGCTTCCAACCGGGACAGGCATCACCCCTCCACTTT. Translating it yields CASSFQPGQASPLHF.

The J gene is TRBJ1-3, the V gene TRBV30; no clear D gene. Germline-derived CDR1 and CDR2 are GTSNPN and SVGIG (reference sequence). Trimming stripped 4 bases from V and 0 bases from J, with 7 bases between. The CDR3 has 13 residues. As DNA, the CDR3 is TGTGCCTGGACGAGATTCTCTGGAAACACCATATATTTT. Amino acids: CAWTRFSGNTIYF. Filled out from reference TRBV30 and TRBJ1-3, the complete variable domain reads SQTIHQWPATLVQPVGSPLSLECTVEGTSNPNLYWYRQAAGRGLQLLFYSVGIGQISSEVPQNLSASRPQDRQFILSSKKLLLSDSGFYLCAWTRFSGNTIYFGEGSWLTVV.